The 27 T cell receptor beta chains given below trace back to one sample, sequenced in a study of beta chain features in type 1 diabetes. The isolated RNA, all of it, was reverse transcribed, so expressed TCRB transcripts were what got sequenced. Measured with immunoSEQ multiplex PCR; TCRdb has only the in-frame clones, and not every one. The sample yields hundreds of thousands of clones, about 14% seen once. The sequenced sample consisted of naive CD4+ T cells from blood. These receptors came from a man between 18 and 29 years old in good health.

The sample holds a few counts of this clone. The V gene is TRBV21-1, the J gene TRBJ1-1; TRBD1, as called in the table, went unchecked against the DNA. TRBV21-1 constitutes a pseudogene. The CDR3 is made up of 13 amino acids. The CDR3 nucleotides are TGTGCCAGCAGCAAACGACGACAGCTATCAGCTTTCTTT. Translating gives CASSKRRQLSAFF.

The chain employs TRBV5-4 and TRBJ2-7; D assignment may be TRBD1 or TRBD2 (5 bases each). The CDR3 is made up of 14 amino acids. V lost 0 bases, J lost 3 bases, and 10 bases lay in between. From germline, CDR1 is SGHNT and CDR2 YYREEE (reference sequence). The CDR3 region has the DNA TGTGCCAGCAGCTTGGCCGGGGCAGTCTACGAGCAGTACTTC. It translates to CASSLAGAVYEQYF.

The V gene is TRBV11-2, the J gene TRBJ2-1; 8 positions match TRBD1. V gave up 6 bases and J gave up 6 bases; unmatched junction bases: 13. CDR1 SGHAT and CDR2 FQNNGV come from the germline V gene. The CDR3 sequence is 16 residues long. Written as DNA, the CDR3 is TGTGCCAGCAGGCGTCCAGGGGGCCGGCTTAGCAATGAGCAGTTCTTC. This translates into CASRRPGGRLSNEQFF.

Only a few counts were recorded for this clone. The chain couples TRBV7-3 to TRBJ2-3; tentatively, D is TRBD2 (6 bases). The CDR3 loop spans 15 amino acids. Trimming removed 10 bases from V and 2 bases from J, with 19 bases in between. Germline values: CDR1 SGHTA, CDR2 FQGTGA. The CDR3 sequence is CATASFSGTTDTQYF. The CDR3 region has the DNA TGTGCCACCGCATCCTTTAGCGGAACCACAGATACGCAGTATTTT.

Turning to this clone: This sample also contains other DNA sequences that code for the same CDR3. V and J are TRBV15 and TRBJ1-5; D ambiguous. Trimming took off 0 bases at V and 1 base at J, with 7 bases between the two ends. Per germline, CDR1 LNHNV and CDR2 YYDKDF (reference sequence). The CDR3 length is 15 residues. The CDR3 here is CATSRDRGSNQPQHF. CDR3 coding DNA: TGTGCCACCAGCAGAGATAGAGGGAGCAATCAGCCCCAGCATTTT.

For the CDR3, the DNA is TGTGCCAGCAGCCTTGGATACCGGAGGACACCGAAGCGTAATGAAAAACTGTTTTTT. Its protein is CASSLGYRRTPKRNEKLFF. V gene TRBV9 combines with J gene TRBJ1-4; the D gene is possibly TRBD1 (5 bases). The CDR3 contains 19 residues. Deletions cut 4 bases from V and 4 bases from J, with 26 bases between. CDR1 and CDR2 from the germline V gene are SGDLS and YYNGEE.

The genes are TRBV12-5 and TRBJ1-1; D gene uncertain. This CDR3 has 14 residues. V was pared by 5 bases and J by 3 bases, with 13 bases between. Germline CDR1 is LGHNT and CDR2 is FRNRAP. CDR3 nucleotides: TGTGCTAGTGGTAAGATTCCGGGTGACACTGAAGCTTTCTTT. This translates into CASGKIPGDTEAFF. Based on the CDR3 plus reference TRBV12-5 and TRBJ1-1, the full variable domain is DARVTQTPRHKVTEMGQEVTMRCQPILGHNTVFWYRQTMMQGLELLAYFRNRAPLDDSGMPKDRFSAEMPDATLATLKIQPSEPRDSAVYFCASGKIPGDTEAFFGQGTRLTVV.

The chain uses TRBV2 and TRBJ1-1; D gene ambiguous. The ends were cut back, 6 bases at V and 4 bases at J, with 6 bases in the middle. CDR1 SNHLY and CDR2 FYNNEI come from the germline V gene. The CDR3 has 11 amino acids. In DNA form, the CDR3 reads TGTGCCAGCAGGCGGAGCACTGAAGCTTTCTTT. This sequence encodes CASRRSTEAFF.

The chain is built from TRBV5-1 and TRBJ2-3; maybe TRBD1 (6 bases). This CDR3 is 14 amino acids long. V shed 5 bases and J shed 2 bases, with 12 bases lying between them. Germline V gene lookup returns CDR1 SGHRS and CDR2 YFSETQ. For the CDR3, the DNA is TGCGCCAGCAGTTCAGGGGAATTCACAGATACGCAGTATTTT. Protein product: CASSSGEFTDTQYF.

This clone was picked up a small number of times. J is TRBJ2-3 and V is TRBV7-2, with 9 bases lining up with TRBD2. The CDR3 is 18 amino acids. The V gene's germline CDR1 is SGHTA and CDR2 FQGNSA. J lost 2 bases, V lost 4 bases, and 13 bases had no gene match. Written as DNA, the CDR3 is TGTGCCAGCAGCTACCACTTTAGCGGGAGCACCGCCACAGATACGCAGTATTTT. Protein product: CASSYHFSGSTATDTQYF.

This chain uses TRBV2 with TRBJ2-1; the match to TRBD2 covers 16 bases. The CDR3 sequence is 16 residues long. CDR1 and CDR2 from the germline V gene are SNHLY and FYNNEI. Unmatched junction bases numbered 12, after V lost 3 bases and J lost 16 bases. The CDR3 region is CASSEVGTSGRAGGFF. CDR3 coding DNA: TGTGCCAGCAGTGAGGTTGGGACTAGCGGGAGGGCCGGCGGATTCTTC.

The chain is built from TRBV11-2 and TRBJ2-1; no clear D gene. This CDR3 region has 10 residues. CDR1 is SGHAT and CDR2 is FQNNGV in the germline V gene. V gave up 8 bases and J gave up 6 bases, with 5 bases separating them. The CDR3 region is CASRTNEQFF. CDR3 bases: TGTGCCAGCCGGACCAATGAGCAGTTCTTC. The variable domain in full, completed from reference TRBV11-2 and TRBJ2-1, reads EAGVAQSPRYKIIEKRQSVAFWCNPISGHATLYWYQQILGQGPKLLIQFQNNGVVDDSQLPKDRFSAERLKGVDSTLKIQPAKLEDSAVYLCASRTNEQFFGPGTRLTVL.

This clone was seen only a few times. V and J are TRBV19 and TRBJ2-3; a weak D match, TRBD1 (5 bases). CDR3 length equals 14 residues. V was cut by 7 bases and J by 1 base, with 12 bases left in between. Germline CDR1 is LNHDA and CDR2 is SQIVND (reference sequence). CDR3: CASKVGHRTDTQYF. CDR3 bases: TGTGCCAGTAAGGTTGGACATCGCACAGATACGCAGTATTTT.

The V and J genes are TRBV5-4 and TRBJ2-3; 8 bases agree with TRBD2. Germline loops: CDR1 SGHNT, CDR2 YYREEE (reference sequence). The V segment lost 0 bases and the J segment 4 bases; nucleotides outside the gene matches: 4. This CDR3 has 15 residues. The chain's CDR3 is CASSLGGGRPDTQYF. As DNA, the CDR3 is TGTGCCAGCAGCTTGGGCGGGGGGCGCCCAGATACGCAGTATTTT.

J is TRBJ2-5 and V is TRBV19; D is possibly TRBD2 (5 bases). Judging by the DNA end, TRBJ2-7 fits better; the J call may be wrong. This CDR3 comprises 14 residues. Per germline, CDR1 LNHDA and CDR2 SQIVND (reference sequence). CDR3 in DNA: TGTGCCAGTAGTATACGGGGTAACTACTACGAGCAGTACTTC. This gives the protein CASSIRGNYYEQYF.

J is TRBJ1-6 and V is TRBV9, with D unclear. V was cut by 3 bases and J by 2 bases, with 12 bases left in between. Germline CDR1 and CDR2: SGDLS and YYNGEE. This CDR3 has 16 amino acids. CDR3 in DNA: TGTGCCAGCAGCGGACTCGGGGATCCCTATAATTCACCCCTCCACTTT. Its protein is CASSGLGDPYNSPLHF.

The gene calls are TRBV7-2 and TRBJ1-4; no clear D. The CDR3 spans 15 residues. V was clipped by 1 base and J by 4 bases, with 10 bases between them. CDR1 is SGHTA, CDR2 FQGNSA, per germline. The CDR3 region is CASSLGGRSNEKLFF. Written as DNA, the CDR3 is TGTGCCAGCAGCTTAGGAGGCAGGAGTAATGAAAAACTGTTTTTT.

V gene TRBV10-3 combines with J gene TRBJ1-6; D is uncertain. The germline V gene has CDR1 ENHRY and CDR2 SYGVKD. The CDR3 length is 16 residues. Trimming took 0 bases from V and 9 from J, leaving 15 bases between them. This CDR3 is CAISESKNTAGSPLHF. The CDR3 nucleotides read TGTGCCATCAGTGAGTCGAAGAACACCGCTGGTTCACCCCTCCACTTT.

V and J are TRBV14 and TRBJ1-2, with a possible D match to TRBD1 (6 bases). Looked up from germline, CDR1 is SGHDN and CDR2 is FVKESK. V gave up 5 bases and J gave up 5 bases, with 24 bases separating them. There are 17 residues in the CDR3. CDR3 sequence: CASSSTKVQGLPYGYTF. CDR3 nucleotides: TGTGCCAGCAGCTCAACAAAAGTACAGGGACTGCCGTATGGCTACACCTTC.

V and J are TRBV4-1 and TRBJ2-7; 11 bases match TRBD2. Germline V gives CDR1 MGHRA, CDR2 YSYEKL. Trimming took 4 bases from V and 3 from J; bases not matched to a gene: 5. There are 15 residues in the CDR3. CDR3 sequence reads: CASSRTSGGDYEQYF. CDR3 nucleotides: TGCGCCAGCAGCCGTACTAGCGGGGGAGACTACGAGCAGTACTTC.

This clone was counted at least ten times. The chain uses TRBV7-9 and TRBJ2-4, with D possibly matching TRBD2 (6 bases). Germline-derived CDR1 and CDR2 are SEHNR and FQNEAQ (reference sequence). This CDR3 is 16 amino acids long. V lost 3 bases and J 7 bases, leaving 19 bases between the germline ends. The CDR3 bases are TGTGCCAGCAGCTTTTCTAGTCGGGAGAGGGTGAACATTCAGTACTTC. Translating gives CASSFSSRERVNIQYF.

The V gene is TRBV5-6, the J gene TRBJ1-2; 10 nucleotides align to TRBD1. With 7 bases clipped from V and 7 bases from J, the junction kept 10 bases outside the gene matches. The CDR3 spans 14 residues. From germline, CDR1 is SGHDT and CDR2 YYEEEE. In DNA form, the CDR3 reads TGTGCCAGCCGCCCCCCGGGACAGGGGAGTGGCTACACCTTC. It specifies CASRPPGQGSGYTF.

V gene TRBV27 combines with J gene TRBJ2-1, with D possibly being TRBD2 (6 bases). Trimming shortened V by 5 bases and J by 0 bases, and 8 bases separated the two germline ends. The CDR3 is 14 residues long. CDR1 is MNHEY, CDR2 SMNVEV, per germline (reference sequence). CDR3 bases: TGTGCCAGCAGTCCGACTAGCTCCTACAATGAGCAGTTCTTC. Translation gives CASSPTSSYNEQFF.

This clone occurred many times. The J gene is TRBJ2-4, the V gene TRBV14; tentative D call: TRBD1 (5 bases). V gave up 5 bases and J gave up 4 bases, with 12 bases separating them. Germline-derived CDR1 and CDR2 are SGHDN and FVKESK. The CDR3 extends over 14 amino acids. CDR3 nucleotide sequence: TGTGCCAGCAGCTCCCAGACAGTAAAAAACATTCAGTACTTC. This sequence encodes CASSSQTVKNIQYF. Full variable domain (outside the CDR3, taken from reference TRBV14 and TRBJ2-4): EAGVTQFPSHSVIEKGQTVTLRCDPISGHDNLYWYRRVMGKEIKFLLHFVKESKQDESGMPNNRFLAERTGGTYSTLKVQPAELEDSGVYFCASSSQTVKNIQYFGAGTRLSVL.

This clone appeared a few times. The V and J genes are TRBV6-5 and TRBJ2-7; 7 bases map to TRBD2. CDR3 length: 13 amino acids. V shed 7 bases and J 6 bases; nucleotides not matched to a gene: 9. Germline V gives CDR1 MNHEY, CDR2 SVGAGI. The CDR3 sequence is CASTRTRSGEQYF. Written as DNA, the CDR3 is TGTGCCAGCACTAGGACTAGAAGCGGCGAGCAGTACTTC.

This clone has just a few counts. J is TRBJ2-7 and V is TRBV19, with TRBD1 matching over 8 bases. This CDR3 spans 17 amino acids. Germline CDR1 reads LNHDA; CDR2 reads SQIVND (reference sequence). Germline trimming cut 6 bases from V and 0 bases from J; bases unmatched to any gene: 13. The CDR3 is CASRHTAGTGSSYEQYF. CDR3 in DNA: TGTGCCAGTAGACATACCGCCGGGACAGGTTCCTCCTACGAGCAGTACTTC.

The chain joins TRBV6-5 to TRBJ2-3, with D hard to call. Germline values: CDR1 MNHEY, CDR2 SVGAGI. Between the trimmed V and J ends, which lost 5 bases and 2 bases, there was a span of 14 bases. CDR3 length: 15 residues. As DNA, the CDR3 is TGTGCCAGCAGTGCCCCGTCGATGGCCACAGATACGCAGTATTTT. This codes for CASSAPSMATDTQYF.